A selection of T cell receptor beta chains follows, all from one sample in a study of T-cell memory formation after mild COVID-19. TCRdb ran MiXCR on the 5' RACE reads and lists one entry per CDR3 protein. This table has 550,000 to 600,000 distinct CDR3 sequences, 17% appearing once. The sample consisted of PBMCs or a T cell subset sorted from them (not recorded which). These receptors were taken from an adult woman who had mild COVID-19 (a few samples of this study predate the infection). Cell type and time point are not known. Both conserved end residues are part of each CDR3. The D gene is left open where the match is weak. Some rows have no size entry. The others give once, few or many, or a class for an expanded clone.

DNA	CDR3	D	size	J	V
TGCAGTGCTAGAGATGGCGGGGGGCTGAACACTGAAGCTTTCTTT	CSARDGGGLNTEAFF	NA	NA	TRBJ1-1	TRBV20-1
TGTGCCAGCAGGGAGGCAGAGGGTAATACGCAGTATTTT	CASREAEGNTQYF	NA	few	TRBJ2-3	TRBV12-3/TRBV12-4
TGTGCCAGCAGCGTAGCTACCTTCGCTGAAGCTTTCTTT	CASSVATFAEAFF	NA	few	TRBJ1-1	TRBV9
TGTGCCAGCAGCCCCTTCTGGGAGCGGGGAACCTACGAGCAGTACTTC	CASSPFWERGTYEQYF	TRBD2	few	TRBJ2-7	TRBV27
TGCGCCAGCAGCAGGTTGGGGGGAGGGCAAACCTACGAGCAGTACTTC	CASSRLGGGQTYEQYF	TRBD2	few	TRBJ2-7	TRBV5-1
TGTGCCAGCAGCACAGGGGCCGCGAACACTGAAGCTTTCTTT	CASSTGAANTEAFF	TRBD1	few	TRBJ1-1	TRBV12-3/TRBV12-4
TGTGCCAGCAGCCCGACAGGGCCAACTAGCACAGATACGCAGTATTTT	CASSPTGPTSTDTQYF	TRBD1	many	TRBJ2-3	TRBV12-3/TRBV12-4
TGTGCCATCAGTGAGATGGGGGGCGAGACTAGCAATCAGCCCCAGCATTTT	CAISEMGGETSNQPQHF	NA	NA	TRBJ1-5	TRBV10-3
TGTGCCAGTAGTATGGCCGGGTCGAACTATGGCTACACCTTC	CASSMAGSNYGYTF	NA	few	TRBJ1-2	TRBV19
TGTGCCAGCAGCCCTCGAGGGGGTCGCTCCTACGAGCAGTACTTC	CASSPRGGRSYEQYF	NA	few	TRBJ2-7	TRBV5-6
TGTGCCAGCAGTTGGATCTGGGGATTTAGCACAGATACGCAGTATTTT	CASSWIWGFSTDTQYF	NA	NA	TRBJ2-3	TRBV6-5
TGCGCCAGCAGCCACGGGACCTTTAACGGGGAGCTGTTTTTT	CASSHGTFNGELFF	NA	many	TRBJ2-2	TRBV4-3
TGTGCCAGCTCACCCCGGGACGGTGGAAACACCATATATTTT	CASSPRDGGNTIYF	NA	few	TRBJ1-3	TRBV18
TGTGCCAGCAGCCCCCGTTTTAGCGGGACCTACGAGCAGTACTTC	CASSPRFSGTYEQYF	TRBD2	once	TRBJ2-7	TRBV7-2
TGTGCCAGTAGTATGTCCGACAGGGAATTCTACGAGCAGTACTTC	CASSMSDREFYEQYF	TRBD1	NA	TRBJ2-7	TRBV19
TGCGCCAGCAGCCAAGATTCCGGGGACGAGACCCAGTACTTC	CASSQDSGDETQYF	NA	NA	TRBJ2-5	TRBV4-1
TGTGCCAGCCGCGGACAGGGGAATCAGCCCCAGCATTTT	CASRGQGNQPQHF	TRBD1	many	TRBJ1-5	TRBV6-5
TGCAGTGCCAGACAGGGGACTTATGGCTACACCTTC	CSARQGTYGYTF	TRBD1	NA	TRBJ1-2	TRBV20-1
TGTGCCAGCAGTGCGACAGGATTTATCACAGATACGCAGTATTTT	CASSATGFITDTQYF	NA	many	TRBJ2-3	TRBV6-2/TRBV6-3
TGTGCCAGCAGCCCCTTTTGGGGAGGACAAGAGACCCAGTACTTC	CASSPFWGGQETQYF	NA	few	TRBJ2-5	TRBV7-2
TGCGCCAGCAGCCAGGGACTAGATATGAGTAAGTTCTTC	CASSQGLDMSKFF	TRBD2	few	TRBJ2-1	TRBV4-1
TGTGCCAGCAGTGAATCGACAGGCAGCACAGATACGCAGTATTTT	CASSESTGSTDTQYF	NA	NA	TRBJ2-3	TRBV25-1
TGTGCCAGCACCCAACTCCGCGCAGATTCACCCCTCCACTTT	CASTQLRADSPLHF	NA	few	TRBJ1-6	TRBV7-9
TGTGCCAGCAGTGAATCAATCCGGGGCACTAGCACAGATACGCAGTATTTT	CASSESIRGTSTDTQYF	NA	NA	TRBJ2-3	TRBV6-1
TGCGCCAGCAGCTTGGGGCAGAGTTTCTCCGGGGAGCTGTTTTTT	CASSLGQSFSGELFF	NA	NA	TRBJ2-2	TRBV5-1
TGTGCCACCAGCCCGACTAGCGGGAGGGAGGGGAATGAGCAGTTCTTC	CATSPTSGREGNEQFF	TRBD2	NA	TRBJ2-1	TRBV24-1
TGTGCCAGCAGCTCTTACGAGATAACTTTCTTT	CASSSYEITFF	NA	few	TRBJ1-1	TRBV7-2
TGCAGTGCTCTCAACCCCGCGACTAGCGGCGTTCGGTACGAGCAGTACTTC	CSALNPATSGVRYEQYF	TRBD2	NA	TRBJ2-7	TRBV20-1
TGTGCCAGCAGCTTACGATCCACTGAAGCTTTCTTT	CASSLRSTEAFF	NA	few	TRBJ1-1	TRBV7-9
TGCAGTGCTGCACTCGACACCGGGGAGCTGTTTTTT	CSAALDTGELFF	NA	few	TRBJ2-2	TRBV20-1
TGTGCCAGCAGCCCCTCGGCCTTACTAGGGACTGAAGCTTTCTTT	CASSPSALLGTEAFF	NA	few	TRBJ1-1	TRBV7-9
TGTGCCAGCAGCCAGTGGGTCGGCCAGCCCCAGCATTTT	CASSQWVGQPQHF	NA	few	TRBJ1-5	TRBV3-1
TGCGCCAGCAGCGGGGGGACAGAGCAGCAGTACTTC	CASSGGTEQQYF	NA	NA	TRBJ2-7	TRBV5-1
TGCAGTGCTAGAAAATTCACAGGGCGAGGCTACACCTTC	CSARKFTGRGYTF	NA	few	TRBJ1-2	TRBV20-1
TGCAGTGCTAGCGGAGGCTCCTACGAGCAGTACTTC	CSASGGSYEQYF	NA	NA	TRBJ2-7	TRBV20-1
TGTGCCGGGGGAGATTCGTACAATGAGCAGTTCTTC	CAGGDSYNEQFF	NA	few	TRBJ2-1	TRBV7-9
TGTGCCATCAGCCCCCTTGTGGGCGAGCAGTACTTC	CAISPLVGEQYF	NA	NA	TRBJ2-7	TRBV10-3
TGTGCCAGCACTTTATACAATGAGCAGTTCTTC	CASTLYNEQFF	NA	many	TRBJ2-1	TRBV6-6
TGTGCCAGCAGTGAATTGAGGACAGGGAAGGTTGGGGAAAAACTGTTTTTT	CASSELRTGKVGEKLFF	TRBD1	few	TRBJ1-4	TRBV25-1
TGTGCCAGCAGCTCCGGGACAGGGGAAGTCGGGACCCTCCACTTT	CASSSGTGEVGTLHF	TRBD1	few	TRBJ1-6	TRBV7-9
TGTGCCAGCAGCTTATGGGACAGGGGACAGAACACTGAAGCTTTCTTT	CASSLWDRGQNTEAFF	TRBD1	few	TRBJ1-1	TRBV7-9
TGTGCCAGCAGCCACCCTCGAGGGGCTTCGAACACCGGGGAGCTGTTTTTT	CASSHPRGASNTGELFF	NA	NA	TRBJ2-2	TRBV3-1
TGCGCCAGCAGCTTGGCCCTAGGGGGCGGCACAGATACGCAGTATTTT	CASSLALGGGTDTQYF	TRBD1	few	TRBJ2-3	TRBV5-1
TGCGCCAGCAGCCAAGACGATTTCGGGTATGAAGCTTTCTTT	CASSQDDFGYEAFF	NA	NA	TRBJ1-1	TRBV4-1
TGTGCCAGCAGTGAATCCCCCGGATCTTTATATGGCTACACCTTC	CASSESPGSLYGYTF	NA	few	TRBJ1-2	TRBV25-1
TGTGCCAGCAGGAGAACGGACAGGGGGCTCGACAATGAGCAGTTCTTC	CASRRTDRGLDNEQFF	TRBD1	NA	TRBJ2-1	TRBV12-3/TRBV12-4
TGCGCCAGCCGTTCATTGGTCGACTACGAGCAGTACTTC	CASRSLVDYEQYF	NA	few	TRBJ2-7	TRBV5-1
TGCGCCAGCAGCTTGGAAAGTTCATTCTACGAGCAGTACTTC	CASSLESSFYEQYF	NA	NA	TRBJ2-7	TRBV5-1
TGTGCCAGCAGCTTGGAAGAGGGGATAGCCTACGAGCAGTACTTC	CASSLEEGIAYEQYF	NA	few	TRBJ2-7	TRBV5-4
TGTGCCAGCAGACCTAGCGGGGGAAGCTTTGGCGAGCAGTACTTC	CASRPSGGSFGEQYF	TRBD2	NA	TRBJ2-7	TRBV12-3/TRBV12-4
TGTGCCACCAGTCCCGCCGCGGACGGTAAAAACATTCAGTACTTC	CATSPAADGKNIQYF	NA	NA	TRBJ2-4	TRBV24-1
TGTGCCAGCACCCCTGGGGGGGCAGATACGCAGTATTTT	CASTPGGADTQYF	TRBD2	few	TRBJ2-3	TRBV12-3/TRBV12-4
TGTGCCAGCAGTGGGGAGGGTTTCATCACCGGGGAGCTGTTTTTT	CASSGEGFITGELFF	TRBD2	few	TRBJ2-2	TRBV2
TGTGCCAGCTCACCTCTAAAGGACAGGGTAAACGGCTACACCTTC	CASSPLKDRVNGYTF	TRBD1	few	TRBJ1-2	TRBV18
TGCGCCAGCAGCCAAGAGGGTACTAGCGGGATAGGGCAGTTCTTC	CASSQEGTSGIGQFF	TRBD2	many	TRBJ2-1	TRBV4-3
TGTGCCAGCAGAAAGACGTCGGGGCTAAATGAGCAGTTCTTC	CASRKTSGLNEQFF	NA	NA	TRBJ2-1	TRBV12-3/TRBV12-4
TGTGCCAGCAGCGAGAACGACAACGGGAGGAAGAGCTCCTACAATGAGCAGTTCTTC	CASSENDNGRKSSYNEQFF	TRBD2	NA	TRBJ2-1	TRBV7-9
TGTGCCAGCAGGCTACGGGACATTCCGAGGGACACTGAAGCTTTCTTT	CASRLRDIPRDTEAFF	NA	few	TRBJ1-1	TRBV12-3/TRBV12-4